The T cell receptor (beta chain) described here comes from a study of blood T cells in healthy people across ages. Next came a second PCR, run for roughly 6 to 11 cycles, which used a sample-barcoded 5' primer along with a J-beta primer mix. Each cDNA molecule received a tag from a template-switch adaptor that had 12 random nucleotides. Each single sample gave us at least 2.5 million CDR3-containing paired-end reads. Via MiXCR, TCRdb re-called the 5' RACE reads, giving one row per CDR3 protein. The table shows about 1.8 million distinct CDR3 sequences, with about 49% occurring only once. The CDR3 totals 14 residues. Looked up from germline, CDR1 is SGHAT and CDR2 is FQNNGV. V dropped 5 bases and J dropped 2 bases, with 13 bases sitting between them. Per-sample yields of isolated PBMCs were at least 6 million. With regard to this clonotype: The antigen is undetermined.

Study conclusions and caveats: Both naive CD4+ cell counts and diversity were greater in long-lived donors than in aged donors.

The chain joins TRBV11-2 to TRBJ2-7; perhaps TRBD1 as D (6 bases). Input material: blood. This receptor was identified in a woman in her forties in good health. Here the CDR3 DNA reads TGTGCCAGCAGCAGGGGACACAAGGCCTACGAGCAGTACTTC. This gives the protein CASSRGHKAYEQYF.